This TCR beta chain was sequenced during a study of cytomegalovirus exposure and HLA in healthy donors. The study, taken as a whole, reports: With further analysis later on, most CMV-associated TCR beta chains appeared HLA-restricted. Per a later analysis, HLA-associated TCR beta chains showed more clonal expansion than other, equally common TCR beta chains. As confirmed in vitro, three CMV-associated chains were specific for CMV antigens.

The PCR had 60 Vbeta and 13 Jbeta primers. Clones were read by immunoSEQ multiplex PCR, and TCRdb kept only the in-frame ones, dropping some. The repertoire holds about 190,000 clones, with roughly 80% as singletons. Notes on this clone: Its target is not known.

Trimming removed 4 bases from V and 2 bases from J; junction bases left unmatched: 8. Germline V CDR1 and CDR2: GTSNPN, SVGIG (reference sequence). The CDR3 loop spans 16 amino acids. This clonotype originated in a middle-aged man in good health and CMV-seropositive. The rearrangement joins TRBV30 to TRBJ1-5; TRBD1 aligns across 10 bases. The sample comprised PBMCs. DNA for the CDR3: TGTGCCTGGACCCACGGACAGGGGGGTGGCAATCAGCCCCAGCATTTT. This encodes CAWTHGQGGGNQPQHF.